This entry features one TCR beta chain sequence. Unmatched junction bases numbered 9, after V lost 7 bases and J lost 0 bases. The CDR3 covers 16 residues. Germline V gene sequence: CDR1 SGHTA, CDR2 FQGNSA. This entry is derived from a study of shared clonotypes between healthy human individuals. In the study overall: Donors, aged 18 to 49, were a couple of women and three men.

Assay execution proceeded at the deep level. Unsorted PBMC DNA sequencing spanned ten immunoSEQ deep assay plates. Authors' methods: Junction-only sequences without quality scores came from ImmunoSEQ, so filtering differed. The protocol was immunoSEQ multiplex PCR, while the TCRdb copy is restricted to in-frame clones and leaves out a portion. D and trimming come from the DNA, and the V and J calls and clone size come from that table. The repertoire holds around 430,000 clones, with around 79% as singletons. Input material: PBMCs. The J gene is TRBJ2-4, the V gene TRBV7-2; 7 bases map to TRBD1. The sequence was obtained from a woman aged 40 to 50 in good health. Some clones in this sample may be carry-over from other donors' samples. Written as DNA, the CDR3 is TGTGCCAGCACCCCGGGACAGAGTTTAGCCAAAAACATTCAGTACTTC. Translating it yields CASTPGQSLAKNIQYF.